The clone carrying this TCR beta chain was seen only a few times. No antigen is known for it. This sample is part of a study of blood T cells in healthy people across ages. Study findings and constraints: Samples with more naive T cells showed higher observed beta diversity. In long-lived donors, naive CD4+ cell counts and diversity exceeded those of aged donors.

The second PCR ran about 6 to 12 cycles with a sample-barcoded 5' primer and J-beta primers. Each cDNA molecule received a tag from a template-switch adaptor that had 12 random nucleotides. Via MiXCR, TCRdb re-called the 5' RACE reads, giving one row per CDR3 protein. The table records more than 900,000 distinct CDR3 sequences, 25% to 30% of them present only once. This CDR3 region has 15 residues. V lost 10 bases, J lost 4 bases, and 12 bases stayed unmatched. Germline V gives CDR1 SEHNR, CDR2 FQNEAQ (reference sequence). The sample was also linked to a second study, of T cells of mothers and their children. That work contributes: Mother-child pairs who were related displayed a slightly higher overlap than unrelated pairs, a difference that was non-significant.

The source material was blood. The clonotype was recovered from a woman between 35 and 50 years old in good health. The chain uses TRBV7-9 and TRBJ2-1, with TRBD2 identical over 8 bases. In DNA form, the CDR3 reads TGTGCCATCCCCCCGCGGGGGGCCCGATACAATGAGCAGTTCTTC. Its protein product is CAIPPRGARYNEQFF.